The rows below give T cell receptor beta chains drawn from one sample of a study of cytomegalovirus exposure and HLA in healthy donors. Some clones are missing from TCRdb's copy, which holds only in-frame ones; the method was immunoSEQ multiplex PCR. Its table lists roughly 120,000 clones. Sequenced material: PBMCs. All receptors derive from a man aged 25-45 years in good health and CMV-seronegative. Each CDR3 is given with its conserved first and last residue. The D gene is left open where the match is weak. Some rows have no size entry. The others give once, few or many, or a class for an expanded clone.

J gene	V gene	D gene	clone size	CDR3 protein	CDR3 DNA
TRBJ1-2	TRBV2	TRBD1	-	CASSGGGTGIYGYTF	TGTGCCAGCAGTGGAGGCGGGACAGGGATCTATGGCTACACCTTC
TRBJ2-5	TRBV5-6	-	-	CASSLETGGETQYF	TGTGCCAGCAGCTTGGAAACGGGTGGGGAGACCCAGTACTTC
TRBJ2-1	TRBV2	TRBD2	-	CASSGLAGGGDEQFF	TGTGCCAGCAGTGGGCTAGCGGGAGGAGGGGATGAGCAGTTCTTC
TRBJ2-7	TRBV19	-	-	CASRVGLSSYEQYF	TGTGCCAGTAGAGTCGGACTGAGCTCCTACGAGCAGTACTTC
TRBJ1-1	TRBV25-1	-	-	CASLYSGGRETEAFF	TGTGCCAGCCTTTATTCCGGGGGGCGGGAAACTGAAGCTTTCTTT
TRBJ2-3	TRBV10-3	TRBD1	-	CAISETGQGASDTQYF	TGTGCCATCAGTGAGACGGGACAGGGGGCGTCAGATACGCAGTATTTT
TRBJ2-7	TRBV9	TRBD2	-	CASGTSGSLVSEQYF	TGTGCCAGCGGGACTAGCGGGAGTTTGGTTTCCGAGCAGTACTTC
TRBJ1-2	TRBV28	-	-	CASSTSTGGGYTF	TGTGCCAGCAGTACCTCCACCGGAGGCGGCTACACCTTC
TRBJ2-3	TRBV7-3	-	-	CASSPFSVTDTQYF	TGTGCCAGCAGCCCCTTTTCAGTCACAGATACGCAGTATTTT
TRBJ2-7	TRBV29-1	TRBD1	-	CSVETGQSYEQYF	TGCAGCGTTGAAACGGGACAGTCCTACGAGCAGTACTTC
TRBJ2-5	TRBV7-3	TRBD1	-	CASSPGQAVETQYF	TGTGCCAGCAGCCCAGGACAGGCGGTGGAGACCCAGTACTTC
TRBJ2-7	TRBV7-2	TRBD2	-	CASSSGTSGVREQYF	TGTGCCAGCAGCTCCGGGACTAGCGGGGTTCGGGAGCAGTACTTC
TRBJ1-1	TRBV23-1	TRBD1	-	CASSQTNRGPGTEAFF	TGCGCCAGCAGTCAAACAAACAGGGGGCCGGGTACTGAAGCTTTCTTT
TRBJ1-2	TRBV5-1	TRBD1	-	CASSLVPGGSGYTF	TGCGCCAGCAGCTTGGTTCCAGGGGGCTCTGGCTACACCTTC
TRBJ1-2	TRBV6-5	-	-	CASSYSRGTDQWGYTF	TGTGCCAGCAGTTACTCGAGGGGGACGGATCAATGGGGATACACCTTC
TRBJ1-5	TRBV7-2	-	-	CASSRTFGQPQHF	TGTGCCAGCAGCAGGACTTTCGGTCAGCCCCAGCATTTT
TRBJ2-5	TRBV29-1	TRBD1	-	CSVGQGDRETQYF	TGCAGCGTCGGACAGGGGGATCGAGAGACCCAGTACTTC
TRBJ1-2	TRBV29-1	TRBD1	-	CSATGAGNYGYTF	TGCAGCGCGACAGGGGCCGGGAACTATGGCTACACCTTC
TRBJ1-6	TRBV28	-	-	CASSLRSEGDKPLHF	TGTGCCAGCAGTTTAAGGTCCGAAGGGGATAAACCCCTCCACTTT
TRBJ2-7	TRBV10-3	-	-	CAISESLASNEQYF	TGTGCCATCAGTGAATCCTTGGCTAGCAACGAGCAGTACTTC
TRBJ1-2	TRBV5-6	TRBD1	-	CASSAWDRDHYGYTF	TGTGCCAGCAGCGCCTGGGACAGGGATCACTATGGCTACACCTTC
TRBJ2-1	TRBV4-3	-	-	CASSQALTSPEQFF	TGCGCCAGCAGCCAAGCCCTTACTAGTCCTGAGCAGTTCTTC
TRBJ2-1	TRBV28	-	-	CASSLWTGSSYNEQFF	TGTGCCAGCAGTTTATGGACAGGAAGCTCCTACAATGAGCAGTTCTTC
TRBJ2-7	TRBV7-9	-	-	CASSLEADREYF	TGTGCCAGCAGCTTAGAAGCGGATAGGGAGTACTTC
TRBJ2-1	TRBV28	TRBD1	-	CASSLPRGIYTGDNEQFF	TGTGCCAGCAGTTTACCGCGAGGGATATATACAGGGGACAATGAGCAGTTCTTC
TRBJ2-1	TRBV2	TRBD2	-	CASSLETSGGLQKFF	TGTGCCAGCAGCTTGGAGACTAGCGGGGGTCTTCAGAAGTTCTTC
TRBJ2-1	TRBV30	TRBD1	-	CAWSGGTVSEQFF	TGTGCCTGGAGTGGAGGGACAGTCAGCGAGCAGTTCTTC
TRBJ1-4	TRBV30	-	-	CAWKEKIGKLFF	TGTGCCTGGAAGGAGAAGATTGGGAAACTGTTTTTT
TRBJ1-1	TRBV18	-	-	CASSPPSGVPNTEAFF	TGTGCCAGCTCACCACCGTCCGGGGTCCCAAACACTGAAGCTTTCTTT
TRBJ1-2	TRBV19	-	-	CASSIDQGMEYGYTF	TGTGCCAGTAGTATAGATCAGGGTATGGAGTATGGCTACACCTTC
TRBJ2-5	TRBV2	-	-	CATQLARGETQYF	TGTGCCACCCAGCTGGCCCGGGGGGAGACCCAGTACTTC
TRBJ1-1	TRBV10-1	TRBD1	-	CASSEGTGAMNTEAFF	TGCGCCAGCAGTGAGGGCACAGGGGCGATGAACACTGAAGCTTTCTTT
TRBJ1-1	TRBV4-2	-	-	CASSHQRTVGRNTEAFF	TGTGCCAGCAGCCATCAAAGGACGGTGGGGAGGAACACTGAAGCTTTCTTT
TRBJ2-2	TRBV7-9	TRBD1	-	CASSRGTGKTGELFF	TGTGCCAGCAGCAGAGGGACAGGGAAAACCGGGGAGCTGTTTTTT
TRBJ2-7	TRBV14	-	-	CASSQGATIVYEQYF	TGTGCCAGCAGCCAAGGCGCCACTATTGTTTACGAGCAGTACTTC
TRBJ1-1	TRBV4-2	-	medium-sized	CASSPRVEGTEAFF	TGTGCCAGCAGCCCCCGGGTGGAGGGAACTGAAGCTTTCTTT
TRBJ1-5	TRBV2	TRBD1	-	CASSEGDRGNQPQHF	TGTGCCAGCAGTGAGGGGGACAGGGGCAATCAGCCCCAGCATTTT
TRBJ1-2	TRBV4-2	-	-	CASSQDTQDGYTF	TGTGCCAGCAGCCAAGATACACAGGATGGCTACACCTTC
TRBJ2-1	TRBV5-1	-	-	CASSLGAGRSSEQFF	TGCGCCAGCAGCCTTGGGGCAGGGCGGTCGAGTGAGCAGTTCTTC
TRBJ1-1	TRBV29-1	-	-	CSVVLRLVVNTEAFF	TGCAGCGTTGTTCTTCGCCTTGTAGTGAACACTGAAGCTTTCTTT
TRBJ1-3	TRBV27	TRBD1	-	CASSSRDRENTIYF	TGTGCCAGCAGTTCACGGGACAGGGAGAACACCATATATTTT
TRBJ1-1	TRBV5-4	-	-	CASSPTPGDTEAFF	TGTGCCAGCAGCCCGACCCCCGGGGACACTGAAGCTTTCTTT
TRBJ2-5	TRBV4-1	TRBD1	-	CASSQGQGEETQYF	TGCGCCAGCAGCCAAGGACAGGGAGAAGAGACCCAGTACTTC
TRBJ2-1	TRBV4-1	-	-	CASSQDIAGSSYNEQFF	TGCGCCAGCAGCCAAGATATTGCCGGGAGCTCCTACAATGAGCAGTTCTTC
TRBJ2-7	TRBV4-1	TRBD2	-	CASSPTTGGWYEQYF	TGCGCCAGCAGCCCTACCACGGGGGGTTGGTACGAGCAGTACTTC
TRBJ1-4	TRBV7-9	-	-	CAGSLAHLEKLFF	TGTGCCGGCAGCTTAGCTCATTTGGAAAAACTGTTTTTT
TRBJ1-1	TRBV2	TRBD1	-	CASSEAPGQGLNTEAFF	TGTGCCAGCAGTGAAGCGCCTGGACAGGGATTGAACACTGAAGCTTTCTTT
TRBJ1-1	TRBV19	-	-	CASSPTVNTEAFF	TGTGCCAGTAGCCCAACAGTGAACACTGAAGCTTTCTTT
TRBJ2-1	TRBV19	TRBD2	-	CASSILPAGVSNEQFF	TGTGCCAGTAGTATCCTCCCAGCGGGAGTAAGCAATGAGCAGTTCTTC
TRBJ1-5	TRBV28	-	-	CASSAGVQPQHF	TGTGCCAGCAGCGCCGGGGTGCAGCCCCAGCATTTT
TRBJ2-5	TRBV5-1	-	-	CASSPGHIQETQYF	TGCGCCAGCAGCCCCGGACACATACAAGAGACCCAGTACTTC
TRBJ2-1	TRBV28	-	-	CASSHGGRNLNEQFF	TGTGCCAGCAGCCACGGGGGACGGAACTTAAATGAGCAGTTCTTC
TRBJ2-1	TRBV29-1	TRBD2	-	CSVELLAGGSENEQFF	TGCAGCGTTGAGTTACTAGCGGGAGGGTCTGAAAATGAGCAGTTCTTC
TRBJ1-1	TRBV7-9	-	-	CASSLYVGEAFF	TGTGCCAGCAGCTTATATGTCGGGGAAGCTTTCTTT
TRBJ2-2	TRBV28	TRBD2	-	CASSSSGSHRGGELFF	TGTGCCAGCAGCAGTAGCGGGAGCCACCGTGGCGGGGAGCTGTTTTTT
TRBJ2-3	TRBV2	TRBD2	-	CATSIPSGTTDTQYF	TGTGCCACCAGCATTCCGAGCGGGACTACGGATACGCAGTATTTT
TRBJ1-2	TRBV4-1	-	-	CATGDGYTF	TGCGCCACTGGAGATGGCTACACCTTC
TRBJ2-2	TRBV7-7	-	-	CATGPPAGALGELFF	TGTGCCACCGGCCCGCCAGCGGGTGCACTCGGGGAGCTGTTTTTT
TRBJ1-4	TRBV30	-	-	CAWSGLTRGEKLFF	TGTGCCTGGAGCGGTCTCACAAGGGGTGAAAAACTGTTTTTT